The sequence of this TCR beta chain was determined in a study of cytomegalovirus exposure and HLA in healthy donors. Sequenced by immunoSEQ multiplex PCR; TCRdb stores in-frame clones only, minus some. The data show under 50,000 clones, nearly 95% seen once. This CDR3 contains 16 residues. Germline-derived CDR1 and CDR2 are SGHTA and FQGTGA. V was clipped by 2 bases and J by 0 bases, with 11 bases between them. This clone was detected only once. The source is a woman aged 18-29 years in good health and CMV-seropositive. Material: PBMCs. This rearrangement joins TRBV7-3 to TRBJ2-1; D perhaps matches TRBD2 (6 bases). CDR3 protein: CASSLGLASSYNEQFF. The CDR3 coding sequence is TGTGCCAGCAGCTTAGGGCTAGCGAGCTCCTACAATGAGCAGTTCTTC.